Presented here are 21 T cell receptor beta chains from one specimen sequenced in a study of T cells in Graves' hyperthyroidism and ophthalmopathy. Amplification of TCR beta CDR3 regions used RNA as the template. First-round RT-PCR of the TCR CDR3 relied on the HTBI primer set. TCRdb reprocessed the multiplex PCR reads with MiXCR, giving one entry per CDR3 protein. The table lists approximately 530,000 distinct CDR3 sequences, about 20% of them singletons. Sequences were obtained from blood. The receptors shown here come from a man aged 40-55 years with Graves' ophthalmopathy.

This clonotype was observed a few times. The V call is TRBV20-1, the J call TRBJ2-7; TRBD2 aligns across 11 bases. V shed 2 bases, J shed 5 bases, and the junction held 8 bases outside the gene matches. There are 15 residues in the CDR3. Germline V gene lookup returns CDR1 DFQATT and CDR2 SNEGSKA (reference sequence). The CDR3 DNA sequence: TGCAGTGCTAGACTCCTCACTAGCGGGAGAAACGAGCAGTACTTC. This codes for CSARLLTSGRNEQYF.

This chain uses TRBV28 with TRBJ2-3; D is undetermined. CDR1 and CDR2 (germline): MDHEN, SYDVKM. The V gene lost 2 bases and the J gene lost 5 bases, with 14 bases spanning the gap. CDR3 length: 15 residues. CDR3 sequence reads: CASSLPGGVGDTQYF. Here the CDR3 DNA reads TGTGCCAGCAGTTTACCTGGCGGAGTGGGAGATACGCAGTATTTT.

This clonotype was seen more than once but under ten times. The V and J genes are TRBV20-1 and TRBJ2-5; TRBD2 matches 9 bases. The CDR3 spans 13 residues. Germline V CDR1 and CDR2: DFQATT, SNEGSKA (reference sequence). V dropped 5 bases and J dropped 2; count of bases not matched to a gene: 3. CDR3 DNA sequence: TGCAGTGCTCCCGCGGGGGGGCAAGAGACCCAGTACTTC. This gives the protein CSAPAGGQETQYF.

This chain joins TRBV9 and TRBJ1-2, with 7 bases aligning to TRBD1. Germline-derived CDR1 and CDR2 are SGDLS and YYNGEE. Unmatched junction bases numbered 6, after V lost 6 bases and J lost 7 bases. There are 12 residues in the CDR3. CDR3 region: CASTREGAGYTF. In DNA, the CDR3 is TGTGCCAGCACCCGGGAGGGGGCTGGCTACACCTTC.

This clonotype has only a few counts. The genes are TRBV27 and TRBJ2-7; D unresolved. Trimming removed 5 bases from V and 5 bases from J, with 13 bases in between. CDR1 is MNHEY, CDR2 SMNVEV, per germline (reference sequence). The CDR3 contains 13 residues. The CDR3 is CASSPGWKHEQYF. Written as DNA, the CDR3 is TGTGCCAGCAGTCCCGGCTGGAAGCACGAGCAGTACTTC.

This clonotype was observed a few times. CDR3 sequence (DNA): TGTGCCAGCAGTTACTCGCTGACAGGGGGCCGGGAAAAACTGTTTTTT. Translated, it gives CASSYSLTGGREKLFF. The rearrangement uses TRBV6-5 and TRBJ1-4; TRBD1 agrees at 10 bases. The CDR3 totals 16 residues. V lost 0 bases and J lost 8; bases outside the gene matches: 6. The germline gives CDR1 MNHEY, CDR2 SVGAGI.

V and J are TRBV9 and TRBJ2-2; 12 bases line up with TRBD1. This CDR3 contains 18 residues. Germline lookup yields CDR1 SGDLS and CDR2 YYNGEE. V was pared by 4 bases and J by 2 bases, with 9 bases of the junction left unmatched. CDR3 in DNA: TGTGCCAGCAGCCACCCCGGGACAGGGGGCCGAAACACCGGGGAGCTGTTTTTT. This gives the protein CASSHPGTGGRNTGELFF. The full variable domain, its missing parts supplied by reference TRBV9 and TRBJ2-2, is DSGVTQTPKHLITATGQRVTLRCSPRSGDLSVYWYQQSLDQGLQFLIQYYNGEERAKGNILERFSAQQFPDLHSELNLSSLELGDSALYFCASSHPGTGGRNTGELFFGEGSRLTVL.

This clonotype was detected ten times or more. This chain uses TRBV7-2 with TRBJ2-2; D is ambiguous. Between the trimmed V and J ends, which lost 2 bases and 5 bases, there was a span of 6 bases. Germline CDR1 is SGHTA and CDR2 is FQGNSA. The CDR3 totals 13 residues. The CDR3 loop is CASSLSWTGELFF. The CDR3 coding sequence is TGTGCCAGCAGCTTATCGTGGACCGGGGAGCTGTTTTTT.

The chain links TRBV20-1 to TRBJ2-1, with 8 bases fitting TRBD2. The J segment lost 7 bases and the V segment lost 1 base, leaving 6 bases of the junction unmatched. Germline V gives CDR1 DFQATT, CDR2 SNEGSKA (reference sequence). The CDR3 runs to 14 residues. The CDR3 protein is CSARAGGPVNEQFF. CDR3 coding DNA: TGCAGTGCTAGAGCGGGAGGGCCGGTAAATGAGCAGTTCTTC.

This clonotype was detected many times. The chain links TRBV11-2 to TRBJ1-1, with D hard to call. This CDR3 has 15 amino acids. Trimming took 2 bases from V and 6 from J, leaving 16 bases between them. Germline V gene sequence: CDR1 SGHAT, CDR2 FQNNGV. The CDR3 DNA reads as TGTGCCAGCAGCTTAAATGCAGGAGGAGGGCCTGAAGCTTTCTTT. Translated: CASSLNAGGGPEAFF.

The CDR3 here is CASSVDEGGSTDTQYF. The CDR3 DNA is TGTGCCAGCAGCGTAGACGAGGGCGGGAGCACAGATACGCAGTATTTT. The rearrangement uses TRBV9 and TRBJ2-3; tentatively, D is TRBD2 (5 bases). Germline assignment: CDR1 SGDLS and CDR2 YYNGEE. Deletions cut 0 bases from V and 0 bases from J, with 11 bases between. This CDR3 region has 16 residues.

This clonotype was found many times. One junction end disagrees with the germline gene, perhaps due to a read error. The V call is TRBV6-1, the J call TRBJ1-5; D perhaps matches TRBD1 (5 bases). The CDR3 totals 13 residues. Per germline, CDR1 MNHNS and CDR2 SASEGT. CDR3 sequence: CASTEMGPQPQHF. CDR3 DNA sequence: TGTGCCAGCACTGAAATGGGGCCGCAGCCCCAGCATTTT.

This clonotype was detected a few times. The chain has TRBV20-1 and TRBJ1-2; 9 nucleotides match TRBD1. V gave up 6 bases and J gave up 3 bases; unmatched junction bases: 5. The CDR3 spans 13 residues. CDR1 DFQATT and CDR2 SNEGSKA come from the germline V gene (reference sequence). CDR3 residues: CSAPTGGDYGYTF. CDR3 bases: TGCAGTGCCCCGACAGGGGGGGACTATGGCTACACCTTC.

This clonotype was observed a few times. V and J are TRBV2 and TRBJ2-4; no clear D. The V gene lost 0 bases and the J gene lost 9 bases, with 3 bases spanning the gap. Germline loops: CDR1 SNHLY, CDR2 FYNNEI. The CDR3 extends over 11 amino acids. The CDR3 coding sequence is TGTGCCAGCAGTGAAGCGGGCATTCAGTACTTC. It translates to CASSEAGIQYF.

The chain joins TRBV12-3 or TRBV12-4 to TRBJ1-5, with a tentative D call TRBD1 (5 bases). This CDR3 comprises 15 residues. V gave up 7 bases and J gave up 15 bases, with 28 bases separating them. CDR3 nucleotides: TGTGCCAGCACCGCCGGGGGTGGTTTGCGCAGGGCTCTGCATTTT. This sequence encodes CASTAGGGLRRALHF.

This clonotype was counted many times. The genes are TRBV30 and TRBJ2-7; D is undetermined. Germline lookup yields CDR1 GTSNPN and CDR2 SVGIG (reference sequence). V dropped 4 bases and J dropped 9 bases, with 10 bases sitting between them. The CDR3 covers 10 residues. The CDR3: CAWNEQPQYF. CDR3 nucleotides: TGTGCCTGGAACGAGCAGCCGCAGTACTTC.

This clonotype was counted at least ten times. The chain links TRBV5-5 to TRBJ1-1, with 7 bases that match TRBD1. Germline CDR1 and CDR2: SGHKS and YYEKEE (reference sequence). The CDR3 extends over 14 amino acids. The ends lost 4 bases at V and 3 bases at J; junction bases unmatched: 6. CDR3 amino acids: CASSISGQDTEAFF. The CDR3 DNA follows: TGTGCCAGCAGCATTTCCGGACAGGACACTGAAGCTTTCTTT.

A few counts support this clonotype. The V and J genes are TRBV12-3 or TRBV12-4 and TRBJ2-3; 11 nucleotides match TRBD1. V dropped 8 bases and J dropped 6; count of bases not matched to a gene: 4. The CDR3 spans 13 residues. CDR3 sequence reads: CASRTGGKDTQYF. For the CDR3, the DNA is TGTGCCAGCCGGACAGGGGGCAAGGATACGCAGTATTTT.

Many counts were recorded for this clonotype. This rearrangement joins TRBV28 to TRBJ2-4; D remains ambiguous. The germline V gene has CDR1 MDHEN and CDR2 SYDVKM. This CDR3 has 15 residues. V lost 5 bases and J 7 bases, leaving 18 bases between the germline ends. Here the CDR3 DNA reads TGTGCCAGCAGTCAAAGGTCTTCCCGGCGGAACATTCAGTACTTC. This codes for CASSQRSSRRNIQYF.

Remarks on this clonotype: A read error is possible here, since a much larger clone lies one base away. The chain uses TRBV20-1 and TRBJ2-7, with 7 bases lining up with TRBD2. The last part of the DNA fits TRBJ2-1 better; the J call may be wrong. CDR3 size: 13 residues. Germline V gene data show CDR1 as DFQATT and CDR2 as SNEGSKA (reference sequence). The CDR3 sequence is CSARGGSSYEQFF. The CDR3 nucleotides are TGCAGTGCCCGGGGAGGGAGCTCCTACGAGCAGTTCTTC.

This clonotype occurred many times. J is TRBJ1-4 and V is TRBV2; D is possibly TRBD1 (6 bases). This CDR3 has 13 residues. Trimming removed 8 bases at V and 8 bases at J, with 15 bases between. Germline CDR1 is SNHLY and CDR2 is FYNNEI. The CDR3 DNA reads TGTGCCAGCGAACAGGGAGCGGGAGAAAAACTGTTTTTT. Amino acids: CASEQGAGEKLFF.